This TCR beta chain stems from a study of T-cell reconstitution after alpha-beta-depleted transplantation in children. Trimming took 4 bases from V and 7 from J, leaving 11 bases between them. There are 13 residues in the CDR3. CDR1 and CDR2 from the germline V gene are SEHNR and FQNEAQ (reference sequence). Unique molecular identifiers were incorporated during preparation of the TCRbeta library. A single record per CDR3 protein comes from TCRdb applying MiXCR to the PCR reads. The sample holds around 240,000 distinct CDR3 sequences, roughly 7.7% seen once. This clonotype has a handful of counts. The clonotype comes from a male patient aged 10-17 years who had a stem cell transplant for acute lymphoblastic leukemia, so the T cells may come from the graft donor. The chain uses TRBV7-9 and TRBJ1-5; no clear D. This specimen consisted of PBMCs, mostly from graft donor cells, obtained 180 days after TCRalphabeta/CD19-depleted stem cell transplant. The CDR3 bases are TGTGCCAGCAGCTCCCAGATGGGACAGCCCCAGCATTTT. This codes for CASSSQMGQPQHF.